Listed below are T cell receptor beta chains from one sample, sequenced in a study of CD8 T cells in ankylosing spondylitis. TCRdb processed the 5' RACE reads anew with MiXCR; each CDR3 protein has one entry. The sample lists approximately 400,000 distinct CDR3 sequences; 17% were seen once. The sequenced sample consisted of blood, either unsorted or a sorted T cell fraction (not recorded which). These TCRs come from a male donor with ankylosing spondylitis. CDR3s include the opening cysteine and the closing phenylalanine or tryptophan. The D gene is left open where the match is weak. Clone size is stated in some rows and not others, as once, few, many or a class when expanded.

TRBJ2-2 TRBD2 TRBV2 NA TGTGCCAGCAGTCTCATCGTAGCGGGGTCGAACACCGGGGAGCTGTTTTTT CASSLIVAGSNTGELFF
TRBJ1-1 TRBD1 TRBV6-1 few TGTGCCAGCATCATGGCAGGGGGCTACACTGAAGCTTTCTTT CASIMAGGYTEAFF
TRBJ2-7 NA TRBV6-2/TRBV6-3 NA TGTGCCAGCAGTTATTCCCGGGAGAGGGGGGAGCAGTACTTC CASSYSRERGEQYF
TRBJ1-6 NA TRBV5-1 NA TGCGCCAGCAGCTTGGGGGGAAAGCATAATTCACCCCTCCACTTT CASSLGGKHNSPLHF
TRBJ1-6 NA TRBV4-2 NA TGTGCCAGCAGCCAAGAAGGCCCCGGTCCCTATAATTCACCCCTCCACTTT CASSQEGPGPYNSPLHF
TRBJ2-7 NA TRBV2 NA TGTGCCAGCAACCTAGGCGGGACGGTTAACGAGCAGTACTTC CASNLGGTVNEQYF
TRBJ2-1 NA TRBV5-1 many TGCGCCAGCAGCTTGGGCGGGGGCCGGGATGAGCAGTTCTTC CASSLGGGRDEQFF
TRBJ2-3 TRBD2 TRBV20-1 many TGCAGTGCTAGTGATCGACTAGCCTCGACAGATACGCAGTATTTT CSASDRLASTDTQYF
TRBJ2-3 TRBD2 TRBV11-2 NA TGTGCCAGCAGCTCCCCTTCTGGCGGGGGAGCTAGCACAGATACGCAGTATTTT CASSSPSGGGASTDTQYF
TRBJ1-2 NA TRBV18 NA TGTGCCAGCTCATCCGGGGGCGAAGGGAACTATGGCTACACCTTC CASSSGGEGNYGYTF
TRBJ2-1 NA TRBV20-1 NA TGCAGTGCCGTTGACAGAGATTACAATGAGCAGTTCTTC CSAVDRDYNEQFF
TRBJ2-3 NA TRBV5-4 few TGTGCCAGCAGGCTTCGGGACGGACCCACAGATACGCAGTATTTT CASRLRDGPTDTQYF
TRBJ1-1 NA TRBV20-1 few TGCAGTGCTAGGGGTCGTACGGGCGGAACGACTGAAGCTTTCTTT CSARGRTGGTTEAFF
TRBJ1-1 NA TRBV20-1 NA TGCAGTGCTTTAAGTGGAGAACGCCTTGCGACTAAAGCTTTCTTT CSALSGERLATKAFF